The clone carrying this T cell receptor beta chain has more than one count but fewer than ten. The antigen is unknown. This CDR3 spans 17 amino acids. In germline, CDR1 is DFQATT, CDR2 SNEGSKA (reference sequence). The junction had 12 bases not matched to a gene; V was cut back by 1 base and J by 4 bases. The sample comes from a study of identical twins. Study-level points and caveats: Out-of-frame alpha sequences shared by twins showed excess low generation probability. Cross-sectional statistics underpinned the conclusions; the same donors were not followed.

One entry per CDR3 protein results from TCRdb running MiXCR on the 5' RACE reads. The table includes around 530,000 distinct CDR3 sequences, roughly 15% detected once. These data were also reused for a study on yellow fever vaccine responses in identical twins. That source adds: Twins reportedly appeared to share part of their vaccine T cell response while keeping part individual.

The rearrangement uses TRBV20-1 and TRBJ2-3; 9 bases line up with TRBD2. The sample consisted of CD4+ T cells sorted from blood. This TCR was recovered from a woman between 18 and 29 years old in good health. The CDR3 reads CSARAVWGLAGADTQYF. The CDR3 region has the DNA TGCAGTGCTAGAGCCGTATGGGGACTAGCTGGGGCAGATACGCAGTATTTT.